The sequence of this T cell receptor beta chain was determined in a study of T-cell reconstitution after alpha-beta-depleted transplantation in children (dated by TCRdb to 2016 to 2017). About the full investigation: Using TCR repertoire profiling, the study followed T-cell immune reconstitution in a quantitative way in children after TCRalphabeta/CD19-depleted allogeneic hematopoietic cell transplantation.

The CDR3 holds 15 amino acids from the cysteine to the phenylalanine. The retained sequence is limited to the CDR3, 45 bases, with the frame set at the first base. V is clipped by 5 bases and J by 4 bases, and the sequence between their germline boundaries is 15 bases long. For CDR1 and CDR2, the germline V gene lists MNHEY and SVGEGT. Points on this clonotype: Its antigen is currently not known. Qualities for individual bases were not recorded, and no much larger clone is one base off.

Libraries were prepared through PCR. Sequencing was performed on an Illumina HiSeq 2500. To normalize quantification of the TCRbeta repertoire, the TCR libraries were built with molecular barcoding that relied on unique molecular identifiers. TCRdb reprocessing: public reads trimmed at Q25 with fastp, clones called with MiXCR, in-frame beta chains kept. Duplicate CDR3 protein sequences are folded into a single record with the most common DNA and genes. The sample records about 610,000 distinct CDR3 sequences, about 10% of which are singletons. The leading ten clones occupy 3.5% to 5% of the sample. Rearrangement joined TRBV6-2 or TRBV6-3 to TRBJ1-5, with a weak D call of TRBD1 (5 bases match). Sequencing used PBMCs from the stem cell graft donor, obtained from the stem cell graft. This sequence was found in a human donor who donated a stem cell graft to a child with acute myeloid leukemia. The DNA sequence follows: TGTGCCAGCAGTCAGAGCAGGGTCTTAAATCAGCCCCAGCATTTT. Translated, it reads CASSQSRVLNQPQHF.